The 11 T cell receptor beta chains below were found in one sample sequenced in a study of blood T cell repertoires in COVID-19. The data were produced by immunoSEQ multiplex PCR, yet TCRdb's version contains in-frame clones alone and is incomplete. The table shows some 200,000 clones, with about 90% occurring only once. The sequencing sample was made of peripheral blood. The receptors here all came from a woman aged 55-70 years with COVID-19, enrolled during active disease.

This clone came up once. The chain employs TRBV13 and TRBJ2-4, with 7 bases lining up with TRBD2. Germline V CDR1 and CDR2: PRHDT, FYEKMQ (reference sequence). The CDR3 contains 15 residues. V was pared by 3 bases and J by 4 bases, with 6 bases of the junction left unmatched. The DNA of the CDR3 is TGTGCCAGCAGCTTTGCGGGGGTTTCAAAAAACATTCAGTACTTC. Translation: CASSFAGVSKNIQYF.

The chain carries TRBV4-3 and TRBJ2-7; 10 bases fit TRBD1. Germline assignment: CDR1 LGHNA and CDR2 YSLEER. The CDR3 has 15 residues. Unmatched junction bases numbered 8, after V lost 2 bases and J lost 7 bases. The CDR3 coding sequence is TGCGCCAGCAGCCAAAAGGGACAGGGGAATCGGGAGCAGTACTTC. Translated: CASSQKGQGNREQYF.

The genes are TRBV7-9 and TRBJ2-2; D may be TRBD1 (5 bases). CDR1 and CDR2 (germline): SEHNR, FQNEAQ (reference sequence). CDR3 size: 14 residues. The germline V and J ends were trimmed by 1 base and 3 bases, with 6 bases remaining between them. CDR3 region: CASSLEGDTGELFF. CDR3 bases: TGTGCCAGCAGCTTAGAAGGGGACACCGGGGAGCTGTTTTTT.

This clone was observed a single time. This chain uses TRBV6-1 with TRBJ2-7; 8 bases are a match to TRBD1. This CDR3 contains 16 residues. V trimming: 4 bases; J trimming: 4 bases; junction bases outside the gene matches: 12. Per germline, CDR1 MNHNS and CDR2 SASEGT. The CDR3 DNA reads TGTGCCAGCAGTGGGCTGCCAGGGGGCGGGAAATACGAGCAGTACTTC. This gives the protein CASSGLPGGGKYEQYF.

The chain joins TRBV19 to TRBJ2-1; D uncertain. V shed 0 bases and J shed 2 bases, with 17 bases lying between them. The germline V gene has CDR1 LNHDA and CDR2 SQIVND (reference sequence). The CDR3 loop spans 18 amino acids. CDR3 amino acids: CASSIDLFHQVPYNEQFF. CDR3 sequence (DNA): TGTGCCAGTAGTATAGATCTATTTCACCAAGTCCCCTACAATGAGCAGTTCTTC.

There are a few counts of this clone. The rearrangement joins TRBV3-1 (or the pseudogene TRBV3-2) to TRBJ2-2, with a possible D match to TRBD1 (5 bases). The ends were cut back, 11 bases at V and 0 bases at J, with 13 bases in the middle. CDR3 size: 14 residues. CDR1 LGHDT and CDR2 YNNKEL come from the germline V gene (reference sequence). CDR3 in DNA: TGTGCCGGCCAAAAGGGGCCGAACACCGGGGAGCTGTTTTTT. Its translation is CAGQKGPNTGELFF.

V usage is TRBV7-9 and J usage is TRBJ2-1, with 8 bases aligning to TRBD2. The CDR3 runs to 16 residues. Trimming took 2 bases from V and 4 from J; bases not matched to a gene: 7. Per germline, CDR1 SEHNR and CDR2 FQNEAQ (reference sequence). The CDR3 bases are TGTGCCAGCAGCTTAATTTCCGGGAGGGGGTACAATGAGCAGTTCTTC. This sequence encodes CASSLISGRGYNEQFF.

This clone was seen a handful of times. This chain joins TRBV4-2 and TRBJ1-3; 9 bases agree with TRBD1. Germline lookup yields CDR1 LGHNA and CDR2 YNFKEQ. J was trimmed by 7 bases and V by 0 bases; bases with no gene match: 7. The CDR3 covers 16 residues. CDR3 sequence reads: CASSQEVGTGPNTIYF. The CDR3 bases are TGTGCCAGCAGCCAAGAAGTCGGGACAGGGCCGAACACCATATATTTT.

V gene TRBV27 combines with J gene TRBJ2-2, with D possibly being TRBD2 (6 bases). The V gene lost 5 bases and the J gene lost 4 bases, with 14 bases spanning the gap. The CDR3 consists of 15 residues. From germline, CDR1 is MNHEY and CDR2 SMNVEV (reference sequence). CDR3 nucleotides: TGTGCCAGCAGTCCGACACCGGAGGGCACCGGGGAGCTGTTTTTT. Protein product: CASSPTPEGTGELFF.

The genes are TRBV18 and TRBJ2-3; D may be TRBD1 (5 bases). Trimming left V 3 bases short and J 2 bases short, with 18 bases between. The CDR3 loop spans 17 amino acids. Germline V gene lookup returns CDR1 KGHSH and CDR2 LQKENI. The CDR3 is CASSPLRQGLFTDTQYF. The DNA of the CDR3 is TGTGCCAGCTCACCGCTCCGGCAGGGCCTTTTCACAGATACGCAGTATTTT.

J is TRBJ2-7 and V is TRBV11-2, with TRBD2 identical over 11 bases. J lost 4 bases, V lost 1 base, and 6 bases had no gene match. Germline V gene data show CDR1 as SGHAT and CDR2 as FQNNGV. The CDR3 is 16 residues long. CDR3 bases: TGTGCCAGCAGCTTAGTTCCCACTAGCGGGAGTTACGAGCAGTACTTC. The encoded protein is CASSLVPTSGSYEQYF.